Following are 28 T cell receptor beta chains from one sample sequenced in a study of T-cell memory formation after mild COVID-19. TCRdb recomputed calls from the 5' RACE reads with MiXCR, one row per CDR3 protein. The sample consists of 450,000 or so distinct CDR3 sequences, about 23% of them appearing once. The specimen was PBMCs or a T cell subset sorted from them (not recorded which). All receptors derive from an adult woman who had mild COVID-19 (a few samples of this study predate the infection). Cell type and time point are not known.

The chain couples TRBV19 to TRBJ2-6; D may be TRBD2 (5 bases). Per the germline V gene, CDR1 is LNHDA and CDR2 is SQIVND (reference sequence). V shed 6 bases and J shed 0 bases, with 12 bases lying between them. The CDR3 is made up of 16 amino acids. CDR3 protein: CASSLPGYSGANVLTF. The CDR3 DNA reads TGTGCCAGTAGCCTGCCGGGGTACTCTGGGGCCAACGTCCTGACTTTC.

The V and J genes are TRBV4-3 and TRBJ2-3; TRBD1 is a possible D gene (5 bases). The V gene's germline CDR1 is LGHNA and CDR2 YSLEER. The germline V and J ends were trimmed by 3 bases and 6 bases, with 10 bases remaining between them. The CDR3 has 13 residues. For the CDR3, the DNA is TGCGCCAGCAGCCAGACAGTTCGGGATACGCAGTATTTT. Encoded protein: CASSQTVRDTQYF.

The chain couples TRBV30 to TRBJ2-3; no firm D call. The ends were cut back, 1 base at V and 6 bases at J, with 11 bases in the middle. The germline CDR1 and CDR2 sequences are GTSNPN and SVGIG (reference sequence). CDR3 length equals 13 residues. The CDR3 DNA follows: TGTGCCTGGAGTGGTCAGGCTCCCGATACGCAGTATTTT. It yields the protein CAWSGQAPDTQYF. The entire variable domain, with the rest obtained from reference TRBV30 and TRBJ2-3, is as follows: SQTIHQWPATLVQPVGSPLSLECTVEGTSNPNLYWYRQAAGRGLQLLFYSVGIGQISSEVPQNLSASRPQDRQFILSSKKLLLSDSGFYLCAWSGQAPDTQYFGPGTRLTVL.

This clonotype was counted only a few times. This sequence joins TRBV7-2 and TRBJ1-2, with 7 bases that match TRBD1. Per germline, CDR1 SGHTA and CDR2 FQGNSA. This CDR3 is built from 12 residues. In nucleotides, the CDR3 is TGTGCAACAATGGCAGGGGGCTATGGCTACACCTTC. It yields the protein CATMAGGYGYTF. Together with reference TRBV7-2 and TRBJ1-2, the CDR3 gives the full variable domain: GAGVSQSPSNKVTEKGKDVELRCDPISGHTALYWYRQSLGQGLEFLIYFQGNSAPDKSGLPSDRFSAERTGGSVSTLTIQRTQQEDSAVYLCATMAGGYGYTFGSGTRLTVV.

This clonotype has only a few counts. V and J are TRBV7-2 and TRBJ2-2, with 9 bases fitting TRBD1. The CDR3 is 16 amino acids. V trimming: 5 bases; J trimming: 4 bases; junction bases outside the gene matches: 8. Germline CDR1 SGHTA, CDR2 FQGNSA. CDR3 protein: CASSPPRDRVTGELFF. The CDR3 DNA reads TGTGCCAGCAGCCCGCCCCGGGACAGGGTCACCGGGGAGCTGTTTTTT.

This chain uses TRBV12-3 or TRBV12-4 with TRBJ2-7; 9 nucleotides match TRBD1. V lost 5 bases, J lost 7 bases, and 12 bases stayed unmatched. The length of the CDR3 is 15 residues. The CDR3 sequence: CASSDRQGGWSEQYF. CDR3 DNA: TGTGCCAGCAGTGACAGACAGGGGGGTTGGAGTGAGCAGTACTTC.

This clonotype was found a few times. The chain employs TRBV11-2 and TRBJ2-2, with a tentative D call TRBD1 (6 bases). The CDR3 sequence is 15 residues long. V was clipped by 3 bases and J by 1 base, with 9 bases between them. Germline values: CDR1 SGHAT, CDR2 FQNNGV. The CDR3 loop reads CASSLRGQNTGELFF. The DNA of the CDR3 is TGTGCCAGCAGCTTGAGGGGACAGAACACCGGGGAGCTGTTTTTT.

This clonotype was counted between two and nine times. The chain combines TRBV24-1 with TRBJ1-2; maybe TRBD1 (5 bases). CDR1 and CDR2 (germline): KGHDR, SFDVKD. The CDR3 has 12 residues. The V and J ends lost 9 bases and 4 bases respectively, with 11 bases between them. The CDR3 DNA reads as TGTGCCACCGGGCAGGGAAGCTATGGCTACACCTTC. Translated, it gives CATGQGSYGYTF.

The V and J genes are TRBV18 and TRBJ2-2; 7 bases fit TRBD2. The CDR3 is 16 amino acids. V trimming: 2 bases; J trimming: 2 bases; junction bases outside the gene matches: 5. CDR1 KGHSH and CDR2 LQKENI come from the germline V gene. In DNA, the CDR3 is TGTGCCAGCTCACCAGTCGGGACTAAAAACACCGGGGAGCTGTTTTTT. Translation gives CASSPVGTKNTGELFF.

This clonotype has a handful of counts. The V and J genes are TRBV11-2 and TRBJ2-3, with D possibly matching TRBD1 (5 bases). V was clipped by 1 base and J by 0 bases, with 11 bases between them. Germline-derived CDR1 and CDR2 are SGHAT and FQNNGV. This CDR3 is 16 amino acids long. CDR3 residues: CASSLATVGSTDTQYF. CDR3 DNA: TGTGCCAGCAGCTTAGCGACAGTAGGAAGCACAGATACGCAGTATTTT. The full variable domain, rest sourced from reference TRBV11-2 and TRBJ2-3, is EAGVAQSPRYKIIEKRQSVAFWCNPISGHATLYWYQQILGQGPKLLIQFQNNGVVDDSQLPKDRFSAERLKGVDSTLKIQPAKLEDSAVYLCASSLATVGSTDTQYFGPGTRLTVL.

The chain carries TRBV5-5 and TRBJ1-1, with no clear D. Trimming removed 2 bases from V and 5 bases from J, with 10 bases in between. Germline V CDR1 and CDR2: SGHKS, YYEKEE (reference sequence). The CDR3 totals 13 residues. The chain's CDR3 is CASSFGRETEAFF. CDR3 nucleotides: TGTGCCAGCAGCTTCGGGCGGGAGACTGAAGCTTTCTTT.

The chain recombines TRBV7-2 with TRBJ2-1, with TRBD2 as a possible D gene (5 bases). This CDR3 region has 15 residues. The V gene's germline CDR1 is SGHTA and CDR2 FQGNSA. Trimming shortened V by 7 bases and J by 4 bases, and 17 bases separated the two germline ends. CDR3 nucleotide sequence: TGTGCCAGCAACCCCCGGGGAGTAGGGTACAATGAGCAGTTCTTC. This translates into CASNPRGVGYNEQFF.

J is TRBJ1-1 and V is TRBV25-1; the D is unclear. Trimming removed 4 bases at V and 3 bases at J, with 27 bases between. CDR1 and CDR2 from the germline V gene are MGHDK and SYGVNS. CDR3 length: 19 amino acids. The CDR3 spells CASSATLIRGRAGHTEAFF. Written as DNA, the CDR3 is TGTGCCAGCAGTGCAACCCTTATTCGGGGAAGAGCAGGACACACTGAAGCTTTCTTT.

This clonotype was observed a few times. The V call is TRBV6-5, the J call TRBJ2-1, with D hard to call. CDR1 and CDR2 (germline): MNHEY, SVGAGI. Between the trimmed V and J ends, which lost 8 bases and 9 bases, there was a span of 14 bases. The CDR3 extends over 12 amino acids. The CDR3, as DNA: TGTGCCAGCGGGTCACCCCTGGCTGAGCAGTTCTTC. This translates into CASGSPLAEQFF.

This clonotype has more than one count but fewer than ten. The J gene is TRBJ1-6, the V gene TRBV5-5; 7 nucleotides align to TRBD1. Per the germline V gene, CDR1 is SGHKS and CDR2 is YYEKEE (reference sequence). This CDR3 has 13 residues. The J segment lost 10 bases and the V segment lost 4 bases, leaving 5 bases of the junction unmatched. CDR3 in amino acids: CASSRRTGSPLHF. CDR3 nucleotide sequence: TGTGCCAGCAGCAGAAGGACAGGATCACCCCTCCACTTT.

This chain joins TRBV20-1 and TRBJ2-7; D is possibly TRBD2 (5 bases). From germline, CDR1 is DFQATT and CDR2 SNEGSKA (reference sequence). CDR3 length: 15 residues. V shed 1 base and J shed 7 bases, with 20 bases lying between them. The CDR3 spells CSARGGRTSSREQYF. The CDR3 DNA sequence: TGCAGTGCTAGAGGTGGCAGGACTTCGTCGAGGGAGCAGTACTTC.

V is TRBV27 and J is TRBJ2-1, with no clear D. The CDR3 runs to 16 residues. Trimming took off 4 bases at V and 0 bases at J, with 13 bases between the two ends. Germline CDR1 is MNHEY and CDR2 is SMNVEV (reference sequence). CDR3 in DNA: TGTGCCAGCAGTTCACCTCGGCGGAGCTCCTACAATGAGCAGTTCTTC. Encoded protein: CASSSPRRSSYNEQFF.

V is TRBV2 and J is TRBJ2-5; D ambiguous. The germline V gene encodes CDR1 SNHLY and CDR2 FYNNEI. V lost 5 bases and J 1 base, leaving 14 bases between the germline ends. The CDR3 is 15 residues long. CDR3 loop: CASSLGRTIQETQYF. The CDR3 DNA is TGTGCCAGCAGTTTGGGCAGGACGATCCAAGAGACCCAGTACTTC. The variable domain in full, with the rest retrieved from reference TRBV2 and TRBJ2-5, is EPEVTQTPSHQVTQMGQEVILRCVPISNHLYFYWYRQILGQKVEFLVSFYNNEISEKSEIFDDQFSVERPDGSNFTLKIRSTKLEDSAMYFCASSLGRTIQETQYFGPGTRLLVL.

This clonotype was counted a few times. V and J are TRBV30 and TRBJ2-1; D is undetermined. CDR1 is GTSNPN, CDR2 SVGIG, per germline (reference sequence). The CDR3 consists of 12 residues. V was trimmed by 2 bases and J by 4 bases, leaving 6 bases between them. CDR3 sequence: CAWSPSYNEQFF. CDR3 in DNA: TGTGCCTGGAGTCCTAGTTACAATGAGCAGTTCTTC.

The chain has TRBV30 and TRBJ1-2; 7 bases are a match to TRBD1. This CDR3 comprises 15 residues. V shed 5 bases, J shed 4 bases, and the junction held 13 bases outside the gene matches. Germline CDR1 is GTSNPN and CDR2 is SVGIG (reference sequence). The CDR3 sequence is CAWRDRAFGLYGYTF. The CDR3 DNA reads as TGTGCCTGGCGGGACAGAGCTTTCGGCCTCTATGGCTACACCTTC. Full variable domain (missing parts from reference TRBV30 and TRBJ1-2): SQTIHQWPATLVQPVGSPLSLECTVEGTSNPNLYWYRQAAGRGLQLLFYSVGIGQISSEVPQNLSASRPQDRQFILSSKKLLLSDSGFYLCAWRDRAFGLYGYTFGSGTRLTVV.

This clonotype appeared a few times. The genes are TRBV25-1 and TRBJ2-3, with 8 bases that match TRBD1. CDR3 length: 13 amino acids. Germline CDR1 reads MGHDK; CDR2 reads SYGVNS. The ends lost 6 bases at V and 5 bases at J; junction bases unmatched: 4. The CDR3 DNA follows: TGTGCCAGCAGGGGACAGGTGGTAGATACGCAGTATTTT. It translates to CASRGQVVDTQYF.

The CDR3 protein is CASSSGQGIFEAFF. The CDR3 DNA sequence: TGTGCCAGCAGTTCCGGACAGGGGATTTTTGAAGCTTTCTTT. This chain joins TRBV6-5 and TRBJ1-1; 9 bases align to TRBD1. Germline loops: CDR1 MNHEY, CDR2 SVGAGI. V shed 4 bases and J 7 bases; nucleotides not matched to a gene: 7. This CDR3 is built from 14 residues.

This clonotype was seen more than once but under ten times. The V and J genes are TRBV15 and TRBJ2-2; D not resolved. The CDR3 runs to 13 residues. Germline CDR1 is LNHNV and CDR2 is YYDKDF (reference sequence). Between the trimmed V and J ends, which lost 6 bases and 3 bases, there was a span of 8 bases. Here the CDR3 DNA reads TGTGCCACCAGATTCGGGTACACCGGGGAGCTGTTTTTT. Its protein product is CATRFGYTGELFF.

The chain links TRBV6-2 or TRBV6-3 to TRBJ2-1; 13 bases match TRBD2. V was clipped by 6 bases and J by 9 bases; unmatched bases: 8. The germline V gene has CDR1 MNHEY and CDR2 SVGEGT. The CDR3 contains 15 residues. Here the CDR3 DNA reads TGTGCCAGCAGAGGACTAGCGGGAGTTGTCAGTGAGCAGTTCTTC. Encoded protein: CASRGLAGVVSEQFF.

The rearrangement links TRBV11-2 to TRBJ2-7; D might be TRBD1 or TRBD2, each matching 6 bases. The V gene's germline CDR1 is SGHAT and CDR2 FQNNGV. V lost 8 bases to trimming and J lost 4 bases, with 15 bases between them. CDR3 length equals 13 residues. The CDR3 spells CASRGPDLYEQYF. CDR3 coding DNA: TGTGCCAGCCGGGGGCCGGACCTTTACGAGCAGTACTTC.

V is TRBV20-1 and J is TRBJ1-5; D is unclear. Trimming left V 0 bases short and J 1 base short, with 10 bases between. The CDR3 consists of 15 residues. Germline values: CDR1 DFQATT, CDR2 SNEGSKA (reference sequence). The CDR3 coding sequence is TGCAGTGCTAGAGATCGGAGCGCGAGCAATCAGCCCCAGCATTTT. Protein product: CSARDRSASNQPQHF.

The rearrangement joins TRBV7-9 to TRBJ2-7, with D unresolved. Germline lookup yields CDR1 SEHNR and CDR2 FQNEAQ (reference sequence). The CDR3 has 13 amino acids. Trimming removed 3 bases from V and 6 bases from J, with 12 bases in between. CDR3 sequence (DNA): TGTGCCAGCAGCTTCATATACGGAAGCGAGCAGTACTTC. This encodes CASSFIYGSEQYF.

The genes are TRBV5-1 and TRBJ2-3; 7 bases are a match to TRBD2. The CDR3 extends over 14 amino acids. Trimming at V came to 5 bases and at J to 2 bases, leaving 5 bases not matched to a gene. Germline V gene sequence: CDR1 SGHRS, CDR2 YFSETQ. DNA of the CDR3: TGCGCCAGCAGTTTTAGCGGGTACACAGATACGCAGTATTTT. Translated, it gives CASSFSGYTDTQYF.